Sequencing of this T cell receptor (beta chain) was carried out in a study of blood T cell repertoires in COVID-19. Produced via immunoSEQ multiplex PCR; TCRdb's table is partial and in-frame only. The sample has about 110,000 clones, about 82% seen once; the top ten hold 5% to 7.5%. The CDR3 totals 13 residues. Germline CDR1 reads SNHLY; CDR2 reads FYNNEI. Trimming took off 7 bases at V and 7 bases at J, with 14 bases between the two ends. Sequenced material: peripheral blood. The chain combines TRBV2 with TRBJ1-5; a weak D match, TRBD1 (6 bases). The clonotype comes from an elderly man with COVID-19, enrolled during active disease. This chain's CDR3 is CASNRAAEQPQHF. CDR3 DNA: TGTGCCAGCAACAGGGCGGCGGAGCAGCCCCAGCATTTT.